A selection of T cell receptor beta chains follows, all from one sample in a study of CD8 T cells in Susac syndrome. From the immunoSEQ multiplex PCR reads, TCRdb called clonotypes with MiXCR, one entry per CDR3 protein. The top ten hold approximately 0.3% of the sample, which has some 120,000 distinct CDR3 sequences, roughly 93% seen once. Material: CD8+ T cells from PBMCs. The receptors here all came from a human donor with multiple sclerosis. CDR3s include the opening cysteine and the closing phenylalanine or tryptophan. D genes are given only for firm matches. The size entry is marked missing in some rows and otherwise reads once, few, many or a size class.

j_gene: TRBJ2-4
v_gene: TRBV10-3
abundance: -
len: 14
d_gene: -
CDR3aa: CAISEAEAKNIQYF
CDR3nt: TGTGCCATCAGTGAGGCGGAAGCCAAAAACATTCAGTACTTC

j_gene: TRBJ2-5
v_gene: TRBV20-1
abundance: -
len: 14
d_gene: -
CDR3aa: CSASQRVAFGTQYF
CDR3nt: TGCAGTGCTAGTCAGAGGGTAGCATTCGGGACCCAGTACTTC

j_gene: TRBJ2-3
v_gene: TRBV19
abundance: -
len: 14
d_gene: -
CDR3aa: CASSWASPTDTQYF
CDR3nt: TGTGCCAGTAGCTGGGCCTCTCCAACCGATACGCAGTATTTT

j_gene: TRBJ2-1
v_gene: TRBV4-1
abundance: -
len: 16
d_gene: TRBD2
CDR3aa: CASSHGPSGRVLEQFF
CDR3nt: TGCGCCAGCAGCCATGGGCCTAGCGGGAGGGTACTTGAGCAGTTCTTC

j_gene: TRBJ2-4
v_gene: TRBV20-1
abundance: -
len: 12
d_gene: -
CDR3aa: CSARTRAPIQYF
CDR3nt: TGCAGTGCTAGAACCCGGGCTCCCATTCAGTACTTC

j_gene: TRBJ2-1
v_gene: TRBV9
abundance: -
len: 15
d_gene: -
CDR3aa: CASSVEATVGNEQFF
CDR3nt: TGTGCCAGCAGCGTAGAGGCTACCGTAGGCAATGAGCAGTTCTTC

j_gene: TRBJ1-1
v_gene: TRBV7-9
abundance: -
len: 13
d_gene: -
CDR3aa: CASSPPWSTEAFF
CDR3nt: TGTGCCAGCAGCCCCCCCTGGTCCACTGAAGCTTTCTTT

j_gene: TRBJ2-1
v_gene: TRBV15
abundance: once
len: 16
d_gene: TRBD2
CDR3aa: CATSRLASGGTNEQFF
CDR3nt: TGTGCCACCAGCAGACTGGCTAGCGGGGGGACCAATGAGCAGTTCTTC

j_gene: TRBJ2-1
v_gene: TRBV4-1
abundance: -
len: 17
d_gene: -
CDR3aa: CASSQEEAGPFYNEQFF
CDR3nt: TGCGCCAGCAGCCAAGAGGAGGCAGGGCCCTTCTACAATGAGCAGTTCTTC

j_gene: TRBJ2-2
v_gene: TRBV9
abundance: -
len: 14
d_gene: -
CDR3aa: CASSVVGNTGELFF
CDR3nt: TGTGCCAGCAGCGTAGTGGGGAACACCGGGGAGCTGTTTTTT

j_gene: TRBJ1-3
v_gene: TRBV10-3
abundance: -
len: 15
d_gene: TRBD1
CDR3aa: CATGQGPNSGNTIYF
CDR3nt: TGTGCCACCGGACAGGGTCCAAACTCTGGAAACACCATATATTTT

j_gene: TRBJ1-4
v_gene: TRBV7-9
abundance: -
len: 15
d_gene: -
CDR3aa: CASSDSRATNEKLFF
CDR3nt: TGTGCCAGCAGCGACAGCCGAGCAACTAATGAAAAACTGTTTTTT

j_gene: TRBJ2-3
v_gene: TRBV20-1
abundance: -
len: 15
d_gene: TRBD2
CDR3aa: CSARDVAGVSTTQYF
CDR3nt: TGCAGTGCTAGAGACGTAGCGGGGGTCAGCACTACGCAGTATTTT

j_gene: TRBJ2-3
v_gene: TRBV6-5
abundance: -
len: 14
d_gene: -
CDR3aa: CASSSRAYTDTQYF
CDR3nt: TGTGCCAGCAGTTCTAGGGCGTACACAGATACGCAGTATTTT

j_gene: TRBJ1-5
v_gene: TRBV11-2
abundance: -
len: 17
d_gene: -
CDR3aa: CASSLAYRGGDNQPQHF
CDR3nt: TGTGCCAGCAGCTTGGCATACCGGGGGGGGGACAATCAGCCCCAGCATTTT

j_gene: TRBJ2-2
v_gene: TRBV24-1
abundance: -
len: 16
d_gene: -
CDR3aa: CATSDLGADHTGELFF
CDR3nt: TGTGCCACCAGTGATTTGGGGGCAGATCACACCGGGGAGCTGTTTTTT

j_gene: TRBJ2-2
v_gene: TRBV24-1
abundance: -
len: 16
d_gene: TRBD1
CDR3aa: CATSDPGQGAAGELFF
CDR3nt: TGTGCCACCAGTGACCCCGGACAGGGGGCTGCCGGGGAGCTGTTTTTT

j_gene: TRBJ2-7
v_gene: TRBV15
abundance: -
len: 17
d_gene: TRBD1
CDR3aa: CATSRQKAGTGVHEQYF
CDR3nt: TGTGCCACCAGCAGACAAAAGGCCGGGACAGGGGTGCACGAGCAGTACTTC

j_gene: TRBJ1-1
v_gene: TRBV7-8
abundance: -
len: 17
d_gene: TRBD1
CDR3aa: CASSLGGQGPMNTEAFF
CDR3nt: TGTGCCAGCAGCTTAGGGGGACAGGGGCCAATGAACACTGAAGCTTTCTTT

j_gene: TRBJ1-4
v_gene: TRBV5-6
abundance: -
len: 16
d_gene: -
CDR3aa: CASSVKASFSYEKLFF
CDR3nt: TGTGCCAGCAGCGTGAAGGCCTCTTTCAGTTATGAAAAACTGTTTTTT

j_gene: TRBJ2-3
v_gene: TRBV13
abundance: -
len: 16
d_gene: TRBD2
CDR3aa: CASSFPGLGGTDTQYF
CDR3nt: TGTGCCAGCAGCTTCCCGGGACTAGGAGGCACAGATACGCAGTATTTT

j_gene: TRBJ2-1
v_gene: TRBV5-1
abundance: -
len: 15
d_gene: -
CDR3aa: CASSLRNASYNEQFF
CDR3nt: TGCGCCAGCAGCTTGCGGAACGCTAGTTACAATGAGCAGTTCTTC

j_gene: TRBJ2-5
v_gene: TRBV27
abundance: -
len: 13
d_gene: -
CDR3aa: CASSSAGKETQYF
CDR3nt: TGTGCCAGCAGTTCGGCAGGGAAGGAGACCCAGTACTTC

j_gene: TRBJ1-5
v_gene: TRBV12-3/TRBV12-4
abundance: -
len: 13
d_gene: -
CDR3aa: CASSYRVPQPQHF
CDR3nt: TGTGCCAGCAGTTACAGGGTACCGCAGCCCCAGCATTTT

j_gene: TRBJ2-1
v_gene: TRBV4-1
abundance: -
len: 16
d_gene: TRBD2
CDR3aa: CASSQQTLAGGGEQFF
CDR3nt: TGCGCCAGCAGCCAACAAACACTAGCGGGAGGGGGTGAGCAGTTCTTC

j_gene: TRBJ2-2
v_gene: TRBV10-3
abundance: -
len: 16
d_gene: -
CDR3aa: CAISESSQGNTGELFF
CDR3nt: TGTGCCATCAGTGAGTCTTCGCAGGGGAACACCGGGGAGCTGTTTTTT

j_gene: TRBJ2-1
v_gene: TRBV13
abundance: once
len: 17
d_gene: TRBD2
CDR3aa: CASSSGFGREFLNEQFF
CDR3nt: TGTGCCAGCAGCTCTGGTTTCGGGCGGGAGTTCTTAAATGAGCAGTTCTTC

j_gene: TRBJ1-1
v_gene: TRBV4-1
abundance: -
len: 15
d_gene: -
CDR3aa: CASSQDQGMNTEAFF
CDR3nt: TGCGCCAGCAGCCAAGATCAGGGCATGAACACTGAAGCTTTCTTT

j_gene: TRBJ1-1
v_gene: TRBV7-3
abundance: -
len: 13
d_gene: -
CDR3aa: CASSPGVVAEAFF
CDR3nt: TGTGCCAGCAGCCCAGGGGTGGTGGCTGAAGCTTTCTTT

j_gene: TRBJ2-1
v_gene: TRBV5-1
abundance: -
len: 20
d_gene: TRBD2
CDR3aa: CASSLGYGGLAGGPSNEQFF
CDR3nt: TGCGCCAGCAGCTTGGGGTATGGTGGCCTAGCGGGGGGGCCCTCGAATGAGCAGTTCTTC

j_gene: TRBJ2-5
v_gene: TRBV4-2
abundance: -
len: 15
d_gene: TRBD2
CDR3aa: CASSQGTSSGETQYF
CDR3nt: TGTGCCAGCAGCCAAGGGACTAGCTCGGGAGAGACCCAGTACTTC

j_gene: TRBJ1-1
v_gene: TRBV9
abundance: -
len: 15
d_gene: -
CDR3aa: CASSPYLQGNTEAFF
CDR3nt: TGTGCCAGCAGCCCCTACTTACAGGGGAACACTGAAGCTTTCTTT

j_gene: TRBJ2-2
v_gene: TRBV27
abundance: -
len: 12
d_gene: TRBD1
CDR3aa: CASGTGVRELFF
CDR3nt: TGTGCCAGCGGAACAGGGGTCCGGGAGCTGTTTTTT

j_gene: TRBJ1-6
v_gene: TRBV7-2
abundance: -
len: 15
d_gene: -
CDR3aa: CASTLRARVNSPLHF
CDR3nt: TGTGCCAGCACGCTACGGGCACGGGTAAATTCACCCCTCCACTTT

j_gene: TRBJ2-1
v_gene: TRBV29-1
abundance: -
len: 14
d_gene: -
CDR3aa: CSVPSGGNRHEQFF
CDR3nt: TGCAGCGTTCCTTCCGGAGGAAATCGGCATGAGCAGTTCTTC

j_gene: TRBJ2-3
v_gene: TRBV28
abundance: -
len: 16
d_gene: TRBD2
CDR3aa: CASSLGLAGGADTQYF
CDR3nt: TGTGCCAGCAGCCTGGGACTAGCGGGGGGGGCAGATACGCAGTATTTT

j_gene: TRBJ2-3
v_gene: TRBV12-3/TRBV12-4
abundance: -
len: 16
d_gene: TRBD2
CDR3aa: CASRKLAGASTDTQYF
CDR3nt: TGTGCCAGCAGGAAACTAGCGGGGGCTAGCACAGATACGCAGTATTTT

j_gene: TRBJ2-1
v_gene: TRBV2
abundance: -
len: 17
d_gene: -
CDR3aa: CASSATDSQLRNNEQFF
CDR3nt: TGTGCCAGCAGCGCCACAGACAGCCAGCTGAGAAACAATGAGCAGTTCTTC

j_gene: TRBJ2-5
v_gene: TRBV13
abundance: -
len: 13
d_gene: -
CDR3aa: CASSEPQQRAQYF
CDR3nt: TGTGCCAGCAGCGAGCCACAGCAAAGGGCCCAGTACTTC

j_gene: TRBJ2-2
v_gene: TRBV27
abundance: -
len: 16
d_gene: -
CDR3aa: CASQPWEAANTGELFF
CDR3nt: TGTGCCAGCCAGCCATGGGAGGCGGCGAACACCGGGGAGCTGTTTTTT

j_gene: TRBJ1-2
v_gene: TRBV19
abundance: -
len: 14
d_gene: TRBD1
CDR3aa: CASSLGQGLYGYTF
CDR3nt: TGTGCCAGTAGTCTTGGACAGGGGTTGTATGGCTACACCTTC

j_gene: TRBJ2-5
v_gene: TRBV9
abundance: -
len: 14
d_gene: TRBD2
CDR3aa: CASTSGGLQETQYF
CDR3nt: TGTGCCAGCACCAGCGGGGGCCTTCAAGAGACCCAGTACTTC

j_gene: TRBJ2-1
v_gene: TRBV24-1
abundance: -
len: 13
d_gene: -
CDR3aa: CATSDLHFGEQFF
CDR3nt: TGTGCCACCAGTGATTTGCATTTCGGGGAGCAGTTCTTC

j_gene: TRBJ1-6
v_gene: TRBV24-1
abundance: -
len: 20
d_gene: TRBD1
CDR3aa: CATSDKPGQGVNSYNSPLHF
CDR3nt: TGTGCCACCAGTGATAAACCGGGACAGGGGGTGAACTCCTATAATTCACCCCTCCACTTT

j_gene: TRBJ2-2
v_gene: TRBV7-2
abundance: -
len: 15
d_gene: -
CDR3aa: CASSSRTHGTGELFF
CDR3nt: TGTGCCAGCAGCTCCCGGACCCACGGCACCGGGGAGCTGTTTTTT

j_gene: TRBJ1-1
v_gene: TRBV19
abundance: few
len: 13
d_gene: -
CDR3aa: CASSRDQNTEAFF
CDR3nt: TGTGCCAGTAGTAGGGACCAAAACACTGAAGCTTTCTTT

j_gene: TRBJ2-1
v_gene: TRBV24-1
abundance: -
len: 16
d_gene: -
CDR3aa: CATSDFKGESYNEQFF
CDR3nt: TGTGCCACCAGTGATTTTAAGGGGGAATCCTACAATGAGCAGTTCTTC

j_gene: TRBJ2-6
v_gene: TRBV9
abundance: -
len: 15
d_gene: -
CDR3aa: CASSEDGSGANVLTF
CDR3nt: TGTGCCAGCAGCGAGGATGGTTCTGGGGCCAACGTCCTGACTTTC

j_gene: TRBJ2-7
v_gene: TRBV6-5
abundance: once
len: 14
d_gene: TRBD1
CDR3aa: CASSWGTGTYEQYF
CDR3nt: TGTGCCAGCAGTTGGGGGACAGGAACCTACGAGCAGTACTTC

j_gene: TRBJ2-5
v_gene: TRBV28
abundance: once
len: 13
d_gene: -
CDR3aa: CASRLGLKETQYF
CDR3nt: TGTGCCAGCAGACTTGGACTAAAAGAGACCCAGTACTTC

j_gene: TRBJ2-1
v_gene: TRBV6-1
abundance: -
len: 13
d_gene: TRBD1
CDR3aa: CASSRDSYNEQFF
CDR3nt: TGTGCCAGCAGTCGGGACAGCTACAATGAGCAGTTCTTC